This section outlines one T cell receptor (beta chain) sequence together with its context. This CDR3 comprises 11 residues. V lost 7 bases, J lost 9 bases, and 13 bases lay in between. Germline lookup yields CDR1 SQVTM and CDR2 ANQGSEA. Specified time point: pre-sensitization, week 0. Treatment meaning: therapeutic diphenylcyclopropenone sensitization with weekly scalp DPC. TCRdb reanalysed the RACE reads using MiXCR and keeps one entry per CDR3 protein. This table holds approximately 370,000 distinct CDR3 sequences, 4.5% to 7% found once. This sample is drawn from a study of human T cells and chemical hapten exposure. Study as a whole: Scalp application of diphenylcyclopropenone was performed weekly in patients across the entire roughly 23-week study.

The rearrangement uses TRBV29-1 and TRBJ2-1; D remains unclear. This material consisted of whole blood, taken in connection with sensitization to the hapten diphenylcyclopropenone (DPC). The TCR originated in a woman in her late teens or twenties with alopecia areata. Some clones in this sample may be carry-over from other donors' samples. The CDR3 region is CSGASPGEQFF. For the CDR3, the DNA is TGCAGCGGTGCCAGCCCCGGTGAGCAGTTCTTC.